Listed below are T cell receptor beta chains from one sample, sequenced in a study of OX40 agonist ivuxolimab in advanced cancers. TCRdb's copy holds only in-frame clones and misses some; the assay was immunoSEQ multiplex PCR. The data contain 50,000 to 70,000 clones, around 83% of them singletons. The sequencing used CD4+ or CD8+ T cells sorted from blood, collected in a trial of the OX40 agonist ivuxolimab. These receptors were collected from an adult with an advanced solid tumor such as melanoma, head and neck, liver or kidney cancer. Each CDR3 is given with its conserved first and last residue. The D gene is left open where the match is weak. Size is omitted from some rows. Given values are once, few, many or a class for expanded clones.

>TRBJ1-2|TRBV18|.|TRBD1
CASSPEEGGLAYGYTF
TGTGCCAGCTCACCCGAAGAAGGGGGCCTCGCCTATGGCTACACCTTC
>TRBJ1-5|TRBV4-1|.|TRBD1
CASSKGQGASNQPQHF
TGCGCCAGCAGCAAGGGACAGGGGGCCAGCAATCAGCCCCAGCATTTT
>TRBJ1-4|TRBV19|.|TRBD1
CASSVRDSYEKLFF
TGTGCCAGTAGTGTCCGGGACAGTTACGAAAAACTGTTTTTT
>TRBJ1-4|TRBV5-5|.|TRBD1
CASSIGTGNEKLFF
TGTGCCAGCAGTATCGGGACAGGGAATGAAAAACTGTTTTTT
>TRBJ1-5|TRBV7-9|.|.
CASSSGGGPYSNQPQHF
TGTGCCAGCAGCTCGGGGGGAGGGCCCTATAGCAATCAGCCCCAGCATTTT
>TRBJ2-1|TRBV5-1|once|TRBD2
CASSKSGEGQNEQFF
TGCGCCAGCAGCAAGAGCGGGGAGGGCCAAAATGAGCAGTTCTTC
>TRBJ1-1|TRBV7-9|.|.
CASSLANTANTEAFF
TGTGCCAGCAGCTTAGCAAATACAGCGAACACTGAAGCTTTCTTT
>TRBJ1-2|TRBV9|few|TRBD1
CASAPREGAGNYGYTF
TGTGCCAGCGCACCCAGGGAGGGGGCTGGAAACTATGGCTACACCTTC
>TRBJ2-7|TRBV30|.|.
CAWRIERRGPYEQYF
TGTGCCTGGAGGATAGAACGTAGGGGCCCCTACGAGCAGTACTTC
>TRBJ2-1|TRBV5-4|.|TRBD2
CASSRGGGGEQFF
TGTGCCAGCTCCCGGGGGGGAGGGGGTGAGCAGTTCTTC
>TRBJ1-2|TRBV7-3|.|TRBD1
CASSAGTGAIGYTF
TGTGCCAGCAGCGCCGGGACAGGGGCTATTGGCTACACCTTC
>TRBJ2-2|TRBV9|.|.
CASSVGTQWGELFF
TGTGCCAGCAGCGTAGGGACCCAGTGGGGGGAGCTGTTTTTT
>TRBJ2-7|TRBV15|.|.
CATSRDWTVYEQYF
TGTGCCACCAGCAGAGATTGGACAGTCTACGAGCAGTACTTC
>TRBJ1-3|TRBV28|.|.
CASSDRPKSSGNTIYF
TGTGCCAGCAGCGACCGACCGAAAAGCTCTGGAAACACCATATATTTT
>TRBJ2-1|TRBV7-9|.|.
CASSPAAPPWGQFF
TGTGCCAGCAGTCCCGCGGCACCCCCGTGGGGGCAGTTCTTC
>TRBJ1-5|TRBV7-9|.|.
CASSAPNQPQHF
TGTGCCAGCAGCGCCCCCAATCAGCCCCAGCATTTT
>TRBJ2-4|TRBV27|.|.
CASKQQGGKNIQYF
TGTGCCAGCAAACAACAGGGTGGCAAAAACATTCAGTACTTC
>TRBJ2-1|TRBV7-6|.|TRBD2
CASSLVAGGNEQFF
TGTGCCAGCAGCTTAGTTGCGGGGGGGAATGAGCAGTTCTTC
>TRBJ1-1|TRBV7-2|few|.
CASSLAAGYSEAFF
TGTGCCAGCAGCTTAGCGGCCGGGTACTCTGAAGCTTTCTTT
>TRBJ2-7|TRBV6-1|.|.
CASSEYSYEQYF
TGTGCCAGCAGTGAATATTCCTACGAGCAGTACTTC
>TRBJ1-1|TRBV10-3|few|TRBD1
CAIQGTGSMNTEAFF
TGTGCCATCCAGGGGACAGGGAGCATGAACACTGAAGCTTTCTTT
>TRBJ2-7|TRBV27|.|.
CASSSHKNPYEQYF
TGTGCCAGCAGTTCGCATAAAAATCCTTACGAGCAGTACTTC
>TRBJ2-7|TRBV7-9|.|.
CASRLDQGEQYF
TGTGCCAGCAGGTTGGACCAGGGGGAGCAGTACTTC
>TRBJ2-7|TRBV5-1|once|TRBD2
CASTMVAGGSRPYEQYF
TGCGCCAGCACCATGGTAGCGGGGGGGTCCCGCCCCTACGAGCAGTACTTC
>TRBJ1-6|TRBV5-1|.|.
CASSQQGQGNSPLHF
TGCGCCAGCAGCCAGCAGGGTCAAGGGAATTCACCCCTCCACTTT
>TRBJ2-5|TRBV6-6|.|.
CASSSTQETQYF
TGTGCCAGCAGTTCCACCCAAGAGACCCAGTACTTC
>TRBJ2-2|TRBV9|.|TRBD2
CASSVGTSSDTGELFF
TGTGCCAGCAGCGTAGGGACTAGCTCAGACACCGGGGAGCTGTTTTTT
>TRBJ2-7|TRBV28|.|.
CASNPPGQRSQYF
TGTGCCAGCAATCCCCCGGGACAACGCTCACAGTACTTC
>TRBJ2-7|TRBV14|few|.
CASSQGPYEQYF
TGTGCCAGCAGCCAAGGCCCCTACGAGCAGTACTTC
>TRBJ1-1|TRBV15|.|.
CATSFLTENTEAFF
TGTGCCACCAGCTTCCTAACAGAGAACACTGAAGCTTTCTTT
>TRBJ1-1|TRBV6-5|.|TRBD1
CATNRGGTEAFF
TGTGCCACCAACAGGGGGGGCACTGAAGCTTTCTTT
>TRBJ2-1|TRBV18|.|TRBD2
CASSPTERGDSNEQFF
TGTGCCAGCTCACCCACCGAGCGGGGGGACAGCAATGAGCAGTTCTTC
>TRBJ1-5|TRBV10-2|.|.
CASSEAGGGQPQHF
TGCGCCAGCAGTGAGGCGGGGGGTGGACAGCCCCAGCATTTT
>TRBJ1-2|TRBV7-2|.|.
CASSRQGGENYGYTF
TGTGCCAGCAGCCGTCAAGGGGGGGAGAACTATGGCTACACCTTC
>TRBJ1-3|TRBV4-3|few|.
CASSLSKRENTIYF
TGCGCCAGCAGCCTCTCGAAAAGGGAGAACACCATATATTTT
>TRBJ2-1|TRBV11-2|.|.
CASSPVVGPSYNEQFF
TGTGCCAGCAGCCCAGTGGTAGGGCCCTCCTACAATGAGCAGTTCTTC
>TRBJ2-7|TRBV27|.|.
CASSLYRQSYEQYF
TGTGCCAGCAGTTTATACCGACAGAGCTACGAGCAGTACTTC
>TRBJ1-3|TRBV6-1|.|.
CATNPGLTSGNTIYF
TGTGCCACCAACCCGGGACTAACCTCCGGAAACACCATATATTTT
>TRBJ1-6|TRBV15|.|.
CATSRDYGGGYSPLHF
TGTGCCACCAGCAGAGATTATGGTGGGGGTTATTCACCCCTCCACTTT
>TRBJ1-5|TRBV28|.|TRBD1
CASSTGTGGNQPQHF
TGTGCCAGCAGTACCGGGACAGGTGGCAATCAGCCCCAGCATTTT